The T cell receptor beta chain under discussion was sequenced for a study of cytomegalovirus exposure and HLA in healthy donors. Of note for this clone: Its specificity is not known.

CDR1 and CDR2 from the germline V gene are PRHDT and FYEKMQ (reference sequence). The CDR3 length is 14 residues. The V and J ends lost 5 bases and 7 bases respectively, with 17 bases between them. PCR primers comprised 60 Vbeta and 13 Jbeta primers. Sequencing used immunoSEQ multiplex PCR; TCRdb keeps in-frame clones, though not all of them. This table holds 140,000 to 150,000 clones, around 80% found once. Study-wide results and limits: Researchers left out some V segments, among them TRBV6-2 and TRBV6-3, as indistinguishable.

The origin of this receptor is a young woman in good health and CMV-seronegative. Sequences were obtained from PBMCs. This chain connects TRBV13 to TRBJ2-5, with D possibly TRBD2 on 6 matching bases. The CDR3 reads CASSGDSAGGTQYF. In DNA form, the CDR3 reads TGTGCCAGCAGCGGGGACTCCGCCGGGGGGACCCAGTACTTC.